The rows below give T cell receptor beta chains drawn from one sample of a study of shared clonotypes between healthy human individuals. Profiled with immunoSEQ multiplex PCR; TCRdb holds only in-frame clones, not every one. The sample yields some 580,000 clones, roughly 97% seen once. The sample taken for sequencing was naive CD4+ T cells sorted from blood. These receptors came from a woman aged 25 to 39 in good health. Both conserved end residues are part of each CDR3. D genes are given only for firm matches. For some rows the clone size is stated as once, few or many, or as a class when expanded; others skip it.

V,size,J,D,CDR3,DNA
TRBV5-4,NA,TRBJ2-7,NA,CASSPTSNFYEQYF,TGTGCCAGCAGCCCGACTAGTAATTTCTACGAGCAGTACTTC
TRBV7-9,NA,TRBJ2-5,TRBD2,CASSLGGRGETQYF,TGTGCCAGCAGCTTAGGCGGGAGAGGGGAGACCCAGTACTTC
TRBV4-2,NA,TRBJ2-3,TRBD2,CASSQEGLAGATDTQYF,TGTGCCAGCAGCCAAGAAGGATTAGCGGGGGCCACAGATACGCAGTATTTT
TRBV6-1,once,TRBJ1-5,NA,CASSEAGGVRQPQHF,TGTGCCAGCAGTGAAGCGGGCGGGGTCCGTCAGCCCCAGCATTTT
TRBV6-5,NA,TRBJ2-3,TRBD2,CASKRFGTSGGTQYF,TGTGCCAGCAAGAGGTTCGGGACTAGCGGCGGTACGCAGTATTTT
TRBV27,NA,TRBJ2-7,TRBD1,CASSLRQGAFLPPYEQYF,TGTGCCAGCAGTCTAAGACAGGGGGCGTTTTTGCCCCCCTACGAGCAGTACTTC
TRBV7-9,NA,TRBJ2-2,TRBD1,CASSWAGGGELFF,TGTGCCAGCAGCTGGGCAGGGGGCGGGGAGCTGTTTTTT
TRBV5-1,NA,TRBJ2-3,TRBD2,CASSLDSGGPGDTQYF,TGCGCCAGCAGCTTGGATTCGGGAGGGCCGGGGGATACGCAGTATTTT
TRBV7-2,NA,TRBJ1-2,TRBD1,CASSLARRTGHGYTF,TGTGCCAGCAGCTTAGCCCGGAGGACAGGGCATGGCTACACCTTC
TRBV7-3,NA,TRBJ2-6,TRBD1,CASGQGRGQGAYGANVLTF,TGTGCCAGCGGACAGGGGAGGGGACAGGGGGCTTATGGGGCCAACGTCCTGACTTTC
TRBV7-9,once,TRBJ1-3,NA,CASSLVVRGSGNTIYF,TGTGCCAGCAGCTTAGTTGTCCGTGGCTCTGGAAACACCATATATTTT
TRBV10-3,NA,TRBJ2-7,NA,CAISESTPGVEQYF,TGTGCCATCAGTGAGTCGACTCCAGGCGTCGAGCAGTACTTC
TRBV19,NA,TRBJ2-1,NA,CASNPAGKNNEQFF,TGTGCCAGTAACCCGGCAGGAAAAAACAATGAGCAGTTCTTC
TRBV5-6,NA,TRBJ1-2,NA,CASSLQRGNYTF,TGTGCCAGCAGCTTGCAACGGGGTAACTACACCTTC
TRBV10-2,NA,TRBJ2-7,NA,CASKRRGFYEQYF,TGCGCCAGCAAAAGGAGGGGTTTCTACGAGCAGTACTTC
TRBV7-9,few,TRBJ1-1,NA,CASKDFRDPNTEAFF,TGTGCCAGCAAAGATTTTCGGGACCCGAACACTGAAGCTTTCTTT
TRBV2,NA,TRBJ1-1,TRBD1,CASRTGAEAFF,TGTGCCAGCCGGACAGGGGCTGAAGCTTTCTTT
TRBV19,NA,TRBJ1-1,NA,CASSQDTEAFF,TGTGCCAGTTCCCAAGACACTGAAGCTTTCTTT
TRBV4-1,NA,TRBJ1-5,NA,CASSQVGVDQPQHF,TGCGCCAGCAGCCAAGTTGGGGTTGATCAGCCCCAGCATTTT
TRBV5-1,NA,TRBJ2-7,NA,CASSSEGSSYEQYF,TGCGCCAGCAGCTCTGAGGGCAGCTCCTACGAGCAGTACTTC
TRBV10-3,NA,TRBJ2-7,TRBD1,CAIEGQGNEQYF,TGTGCCATCGAGGGACAGGGAAACGAGCAGTACTTC
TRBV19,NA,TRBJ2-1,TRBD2,CASSNPGLVRNEQFF,TGTGCCAGTAGTAATCCGGGACTAGTGCGTAATGAGCAGTTCTTC
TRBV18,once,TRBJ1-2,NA,CASEDAEGYGYTF,TGTGCCAGCGAAGACGCGGAGGGTTATGGCTACACCTTC
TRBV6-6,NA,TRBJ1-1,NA,CASSLLERNTEAFF,TGTGCCAGCAGCCTTCTTGAGAGGAACACTGAAGCTTTCTTT
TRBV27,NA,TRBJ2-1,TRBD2,CASGRGGSSYNEQFF,TGTGCCAGCGGGCGGGGCGGGAGCTCCTACAATGAGCAGTTCTTC
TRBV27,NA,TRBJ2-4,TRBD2,CASRTSGRWGIQYF,TGTGCCAGCAGAACTAGCGGGAGGTGGGGCATTCAGTACTTC
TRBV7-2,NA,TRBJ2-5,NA,CASSLVRQETQYF,TGTGCCAGCAGCTTAGTACGCCAAGAGACCCAGTACTTC